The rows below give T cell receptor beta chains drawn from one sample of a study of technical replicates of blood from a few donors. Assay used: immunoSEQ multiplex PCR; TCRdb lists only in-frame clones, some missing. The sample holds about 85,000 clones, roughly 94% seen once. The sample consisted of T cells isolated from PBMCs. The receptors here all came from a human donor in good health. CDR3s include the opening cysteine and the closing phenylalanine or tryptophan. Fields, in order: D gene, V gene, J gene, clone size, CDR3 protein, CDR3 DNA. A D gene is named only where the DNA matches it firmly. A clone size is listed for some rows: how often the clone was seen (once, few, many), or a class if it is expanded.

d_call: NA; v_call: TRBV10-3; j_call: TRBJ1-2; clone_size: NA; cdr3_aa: CAISESPGAGEGYTF; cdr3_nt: TGTGCCATCAGTGAGTCCCCAGGGGCCGGTGAAGGCTACACCTTC
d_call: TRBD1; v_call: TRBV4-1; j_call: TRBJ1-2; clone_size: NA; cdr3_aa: CASRRTGGYGYTF; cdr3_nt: TGCGCCAGCAGGAGGACAGGGGGCTACGGCTACACCTTC
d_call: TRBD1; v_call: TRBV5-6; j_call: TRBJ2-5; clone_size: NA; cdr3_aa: CASSLATGVETQYF; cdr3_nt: TGTGCCAGCAGCTTGGCGACAGGGGTAGAGACCCAGTACTTC
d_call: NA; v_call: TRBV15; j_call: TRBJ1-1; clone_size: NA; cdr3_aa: CATSRTGNTEAFF; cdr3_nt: TGTGCCACCAGCAGGACAGGTAACACTGAAGCTTTCTTT
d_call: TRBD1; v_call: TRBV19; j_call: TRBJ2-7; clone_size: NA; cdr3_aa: CASSIVPTGAYEQYF; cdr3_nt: TGTGCCAGTAGTATAGTTCCGACAGGGGCCTACGAGCAGTACTTC
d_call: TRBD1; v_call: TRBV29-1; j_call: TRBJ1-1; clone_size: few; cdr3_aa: CSVHTTGATEAFF; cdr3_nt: TGCAGCGTTCACACGACAGGGGCGACTGAAGCTTTCTTT
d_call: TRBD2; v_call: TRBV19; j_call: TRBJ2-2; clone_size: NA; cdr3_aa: CASSFNRWGDYQNTGELFF; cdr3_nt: TGTGCCAGTAGTTTTAACAGGTGGGGGGACTATCAGAACACCGGGGAGCTGTTTTTT
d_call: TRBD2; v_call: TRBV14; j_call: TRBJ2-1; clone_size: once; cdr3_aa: CASSHWTSGSNEQFF; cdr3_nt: TGTGCCAGCAGCCATTGGACTAGCGGGAGCAATGAGCAGTTCTTC
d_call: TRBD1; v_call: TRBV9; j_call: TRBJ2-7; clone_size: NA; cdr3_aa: CASSAGQGSEQYF; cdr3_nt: TGTGCCAGCAGCGCGGGACAGGGGTCCGAGCAGTACTTC
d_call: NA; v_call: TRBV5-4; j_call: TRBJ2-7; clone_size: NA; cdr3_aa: CASGPGSRVEQYF; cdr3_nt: TGTGCCAGCGGCCCGGGGAGTAGGGTCGAGCAGTACTTC
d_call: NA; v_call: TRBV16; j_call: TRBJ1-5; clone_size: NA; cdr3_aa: CASSQSLGGPNSNQPQHF; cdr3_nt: TGTGCCAGCAGCCAATCGTTGGGGGGGCCTAATAGCAATCAGCCCCAGCATTTT